This is a list of T cell receptor beta chains from one sample in a study of blood T cells in healthy people across ages. Using its own MiXCR run on the 5' RACE reads, TCRdb lists one record per CDR3 protein. The data contain about 1.7 million distinct CDR3 sequences, about 30% of them singletons. The material sequenced was blood. Every receptor here comes from a woman in her twenties or thirties in good health. Each CDR3 is given with its conserved first and last residue. A D gene is named only where the DNA matches it firmly. Clone size is given for some rows only: seen once, a few or many times, or a class if the clone is expanded.

size	V	D	J	CDR3	DNA
few	TRBV20-1	-	TRBJ2-1	CSAQGLANEQFF	TGCAGTGCTCAAGGGCTAGCCAATGAGCAGTTCTTC
-	TRBV18	-	TRBJ2-1	CASSRDINNEQFF	TGTGCCAGCTCCCGGGACATTAACAATGAGCAGTTCTTC
few	TRBV20-1	TRBD2	TRBJ2-2	CSARVSGRGGELFF	TGCAGTGCTAGAGTTAGCGGGAGAGGCGGGGAGCTGTTTTTT
few	TRBV7-2	-	TRBJ2-5	CASSLVGPTPGTQYF	TGTGCCAGCAGCTTAGTAGGTCCCACCCCGGGGACCCAGTACTTC
few	TRBV12-3/TRBV12-4	-	TRBJ1-1	CASSPGLGRAAFF	TGTGCCAGCAGTCCGGGACTGGGGCGGGCAGCTTTCTTT
-	TRBV5-1	TRBD2	TRBJ2-3	CASSLVRVGGSPTDTQYF	TGCGCCAGCAGCTTGGTGCGAGTGGGGGGGTCCCCCACAGATACGCAGTATTTT
-	TRBV20-1	-	TRBJ1-4	CSARSGSGEKLFF	TGCAGTGCTAGGTCAGGTTCCGGTGAAAAACTGTTTTTT
-	TRBV7-7	-	TRBJ2-4	CASSRDWGNIQYF	TGTGCCAGCAGTAGAGACTGGGGAAACATTCAGTACTTC
few	TRBV2	TRBD2	TRBJ2-1	CASAGTSGGPNNEQFF	TGTGCCAGCGCCGGGACTAGCGGGGGGCCTAACAATGAGCAGTTCTTC
-	TRBV5-1	-	TRBJ2-1	CASSPQEYNEQFF	TGCGCCAGCAGCCCGCAGGAATACAATGAGCAGTTCTTC
-	TRBV20-1	-	TRBJ2-3	CSAPDTPTDTQYF	TGCAGTGCCCCGGACACACCAACAGATACGCAGTATTTT
few	TRBV3-1	-	TRBJ1-5	CASSQDVGEPQHF	TGTGCCAGCAGCCAAGATGTCGGGGAGCCCCAGCATTTT
-	TRBV2	-	TRBJ2-3	CASLGADTQYF	TGTGCCAGCCTAGGAGCAGATACGCAGTATTTT
many	TRBV7-9	-	TRBJ2-1	CASSLVGGVVDNEQFF	TGTGCCAGCAGCTTGGTAGGGGGAGTTGTCGACAATGAGCAGTTCTTC
-	TRBV7-2	-	TRBJ1-2	CASSQNFPDGYTF	TGTGCCAGCAGCCAAAATTTTCCTGATGGCTACACCTTC
few	TRBV27	-	TRBJ2-4	CASSLRGSNNIQYF	TGTGCCAGCAGTCTCCGGGGCAGCAATAACATTCAGTACTTC
many	TRBV29-1	TRBD2	TRBJ2-7	CSVGGGLAGGEQYF	TGCAGCGTGGGGGGGGGGCTAGCGGGAGGCGAGCAGTACTTC
-	TRBV10-2	-	TRBJ2-7	CASSERGSSRSYEQYF	TGCGCCAGCAGTGAGAGGGGGTCGAGCAGGTCCTACGAGCAGTACTTC
-	TRBV27	TRBD2	TRBJ2-1	CATTKRTSPDNEQFF	TGTGCCACCACTAAGCGGACTAGCCCGGACAATGAACAGTTCTTC
-	TRBV19	TRBD2	TRBJ2-7	CTSSAASGRYEQYF	TGTACCAGTAGTGCGGCTAGCGGACGTTACGAGCAGTACTTC
few	TRBV10-3	TRBD2	TRBJ2-7	CAIRLAGGPHEQYF	TGTGCCATCAGGCTAGCGGGAGGGCCCCACGAGCAGTACTTC
once	TRBV9	-	TRBJ2-3	CASSANWGADAQYF	TGTGCCAGCAGCGCGAACTGGGGGGCAGATGCGCAGTATTTT
many	TRBV20-1	TRBD1	TRBJ2-2	CSARVGQGARTGELFF	TGCAGTGCTAGAGTGGGACAGGGGGCGCGGACCGGGGAGCTGTTTTTT
-	TRBV29-1	-	TRBJ2-4	CSVEEYRSGDERYF	TGCAGCGTGGAGGAATACAGGTCCGGTGACGAGCGGTACTTC
many	TRBV29-1	TRBD1	TRBJ1-2	CSVAGTGGYGYTF	TGCAGCGTTGCCGGGACAGGGGGCTATGGCTACACCTTC
few	TRBV6-2/TRBV6-3	-	TRBJ2-1	CASSYPEPTQFF	TGTGCCAGCAGTTATCCCGAGCCTACCCAGTTCTTC
-	TRBV4-3	-	TRBJ1-1	CASSPSPVMNTEAFF	TGCGCCAGCAGCCCGTCCCCAGTCATGAACACTGAAGCTTTCTTT
-	TRBV27	TRBD2	TRBJ2-3	CASSLISPGGGPDTQYF	TGTGCCAGCAGTTTAATCTCTCCAGGCGGGGGACCAGATACGCAGTATTTT
few	TRBV7-2	TRBD1	TRBJ2-2	CASSFGTAWNTGELFF	TGTGCCAGCAGCTTCGGGACAGCCTGGAACACCGGGGAGCTGTTTTTT
-	TRBV29-1	-	TRBJ1-3	CSVSRTEAGNTIYF	TGCAGCGTTAGCAGAACGGAGGCTGGAAACACCATATATTTT
-	TRBV15	-	TRBJ2-1	CATSSVTASSYNEQFF	TGTGCCACCAGCAGTGTGACTGCCAGCTCCTACAATGAGCAGTTCTTC
-	TRBV18	-	TRBJ2-7	CASSPPSSGPYGQYF	TGTGCCAGCTCACCACCGTCGAGCGGGCCCTACGGGCAGTACTTC
many	TRBV29-1	-	TRBJ2-3	CSVDLGSSTDTQYF	TGCAGCGTTGACTTGGGATCTAGCACAGATACGCAGTATTTT
few	TRBV7-2	-	TRBJ2-7	CASSPTAGVSYEQYF	TGTGCCAGCAGCCCGACAGCCGGGGTATCCTACGAGCAGTACTTC
few	TRBV20-1	TRBD2	TRBJ2-1	CSALLAGAASYNEQFF	TGCAGTGCTCTACTAGCGGGGGCCGCTTCCTACAATGAGCAGTTCTTC
few	TRBV7-2	-	TRBJ2-7	CASSLSKVGAREQYF	TGTGCCAGCAGCTTATCCAAGGTGGGGGCGCGTGAGCAGTACTTC
many	TRBV18	-	TRBJ1-1	CASSATANTEAFF	TGTGCCAGCAGTGCCACAGCGAACACTGAAGCTTTCTTT
few	TRBV6-6	-	TRBJ2-2	CASSYSGAGPGELFF	TGTGCCAGCAGTTACTCGGGTGCTGGCCCCGGGGAGCTGTTTTTT
many	TRBV24-1	TRBD2	TRBJ2-5	CAIRASGSGETQYF	TGTGCCATTCGGGCTAGCGGATCTGGTGAGACCCAGTACTTC
-	TRBV18	TRBD1	TRBJ2-7	CASSPNAQGITYEQYF	TGTGCCAGCTCACCAAACGCACAGGGGATCACCTACGAGCAGTACTTC
few	TRBV12-3/TRBV12-4	-	TRBJ1-1	CASTKGGKAFF	TGTGCCAGCACTAAAGGCGGGAAAGCTTTCTTT
-	TRBV29-1	-	TRBJ2-5	CSAPGGGWEQYF	TGCAGCGCACCTGGTGGGGGCTGGGAGCAGTACTTC
-	TRBV30	-	TRBJ2-6	CAWSVRLSGANVLTF	TGTGCCTGGAGTGTACGTCTCTCTGGGGCCAACGTCCTGACTTTC
-	TRBV10-3	-	TRBJ2-7	CASSPHGTQPYYEQYF	TGTGCCAGCAGTCCCCACGGGACTCAACCATACTACGAGCAGTACTTC
many	TRBV29-1	-	TRBJ2-1	CSMVQGGLANEQFF	TGCAGCATGGTCCAGGGAGGCCTCGCGAATGAGCAGTTCTTC
few	TRBV29-1	-	TRBJ1-1	CSVDPGHTMTEAFF	TGCAGCGTTGATCCGGGGCATACGATGACTGAAGCTTTCTTT
many	TRBV7-7	TRBD2	TRBJ2-5	CASSFSDGRGETQYF	TGTGCCAGCAGCTTTTCCGATGGGCGGGGGGAGACCCAGTACTTC
few	TRBV24-1	TRBD1	TRBJ1-2	CATSASSAGGRYGYTF	TGTGCCACCAGTGCCAGTTCGGCAGGGGGCCGCTATGGCTACACCTTC
few	TRBV4-1	TRBD2	TRBJ2-1	CASSQDPGGGGQFF	TGCGCCAGCAGCCAAGATCCGGGCGGGGGGGGGCAGTTCTTC
-	TRBV24-1	-	TRBJ2-2	CATSVSRSPNTGELFF	TGTGCCACCAGTGTTTCACGGTCTCCGAACACCGGGGAGCTGTTTTTT